A selection of T cell receptor beta chains follows, all from one sample in a study of blood T cell repertoires in COVID-19. Generated by immunoSEQ multiplex PCR, the TCRdb table keeps only in-frame clones and is missing some. This table has about 150,000 clones, approximately 83% appearing once. Sequencing was carried out using PBMCs or T cells enriched from blood (not recorded which). The receptors originated from a man aged 65 to 85 who had been exposed to COVID-19. CDR3s include the opening cysteine and the closing phenylalanine or tryptophan. D genes are given only for firm matches. Clone size appears in some rows only: once, few, many, or a class for an expanded clone.

abundance	d_gene	v_gene	j_gene	CDR3nt	CDR3aa
few	TRBD2	TRBV15	TRBJ2-3	TGTGCCACCAGCGGAACTAGCGAATCTAGCACAGATACGCAGTATTTT	CATSGTSESSTDTQYF
-	-	TRBV2	TRBJ1-2	TGTGCCAGCAGTGAGGGGGGGCGCGAAGGCTATGGCTACACCTTC	CASSEGGREGYGYTF
-	-	TRBV6-4	TRBJ2-1	TGTGCCACCTCGGCGGGGTCGAGGGCCAATGAGCAGTTCTTC	CATSAGSRANEQFF
-	-	TRBV3-1/TRBV3-2	TRBJ1-6	TGTGCCAGCAGCCGAGGCTCCTATAATTCACCCCTCCACTTT	CASSRGSYNSPLHF
-	TRBD2	TRBV10-3	TRBJ2-1	TGTGCCACCTGGACTAGCGGGAGTAATGAGCAGTTCTTC	CATWTSGSNEQFF
-	-	TRBV30	TRBJ2-7	TGTGCCTGGAGTGTATCACAGGTCAACGAGCAGTACTTC	CAWSVSQVNEQYF
-	TRBD1	TRBV28	TRBJ1-1	TGTGCCAGCAGTTTACCCGGGACAGCGAACACTGAAGCTTTCTTT	CASSLPGTANTEAFF
-	-	TRBV3-1/TRBV3-2	TRBJ2-3	TGTGCCAGCAGCCCTAGCACAGATACGCAGTATTTT	CASSPSTDTQYF
-	-	TRBV11-2	TRBJ1-5	TGTGCCAGCAGCTTAGCGGCGGGAAATCAGCCCCAGCATTTT	CASSLAAGNQPQHF
-	-	TRBV4-2	TRBJ1-2	TGTGCCAGCAGCCATAACAGGGCCAATGGCTACACCTTC	CASSHNRANGYTF
few	TRBD1	TRBV15	TRBJ2-2	TGTGCCACCAGCAGGGACAGGGGTGACACCGGGGAGCTGTTTTTT	CATSRDRGDTGELFF
once	-	TRBV3-1/TRBV3-2	TRBJ2-5	TGTGCCAGCAGCCGCACAGGGAGCGAGGCCCGGCGGGAGACCCAGTACTTC	CASSRTGSEARRETQYF
-	-	TRBV5-8	TRBJ1-5	TGTGCCAGCAGCTTTCGATCCCACAGGGTTAGCAATCAGCCCCAGCATTTT	CASSFRSHRVSNQPQHF
-	-	TRBV28	TRBJ2-7	TGTGCCAGCAGGGGCGCAGGCAGCTACGAGCAGTACTTC	CASRGAGSYEQYF
-	TRBD2	TRBV4-1	TRBJ2-3	TGCGCCAGCAGCCAAGTGATCACTAGCGGGAGTAGCACAGATACGCAGTATTTT	CASSQVITSGSSTDTQYF
-	-	TRBV29-1	TRBJ1-1	TGCAGCGTTGATGGGGGCCGGGGTGCTTTCTTT	CSVDGGRGAFF
few	-	TRBV3-1/TRBV3-2	TRBJ2-7	TGTGCCAGCAGCCTGCTAGATTACGAGCAGTACTTC	CASSLLDYEQYF
-	-	TRBV27	TRBJ1-6	TGTGCCAGCAGTCTCCTCGGGACTCCCCTCGGCTCCTATAATTCACCCCTCCACTTT	CASSLLGTPLGSYNSPLHF
-	TRBD1	TRBV2	TRBJ2-2	TGTGCCAGCAGGCCCGGGACAGGGTACACCGGGGAGCTGTTTTTT	CASRPGTGYTGELFF
-	TRBD1	TRBV6-5	TRBJ1-1	TGTGCCAGCGGCGTTAGTGACAGGGTGGCTGAAGCTTTCTTT	CASGVSDRVAEAFF
few	TRBD2	TRBV18	TRBJ2-1	TGTGCCAGCTCACCGAGGGCACGTACTAGCGGGAGTTCTATTTCATACAATGAGCAGTTCTTC	CASSPRARTSGSSISYNEQFF
-	-	TRBV4-1	TRBJ1-1	TGCGCCAGCAGCCAAGAGAGGATGCCTGAAGCTTTCTTT	CASSQERMPEAFF
-	-	TRBV5-1	TRBJ2-1	TGCGCCAGCAGCTTGGAGATCGGGCGGGGTAGGCAGGATGAGCAGTTCTTC	CASSLEIGRGRQDEQFF
-	-	TRBV6-5	TRBJ1-3	TGTGCCAGCAGTTCAGGGTTTGGAGGAAACACCATATATTTT	CASSSGFGGNTIYF
-	-	TRBV30	TRBJ1-2	TGTGCCTGGAGTGTACAAGGGGGTTCCTATGGCTACACCTTC	CAWSVQGGSYGYTF
-	TRBD2	TRBV2	TRBJ2-2	TGTGCCAGCAGGGCTAGCGGGGCCTCGAACACCGGGGAGCTGTTTTTT	CASRASGASNTGELFF
few	TRBD2	TRBV7-6	TRBJ2-7	TGTGCCAGCAGCTTACTAGCGGATTCTTCCTACGAGCAGTACTTC	CASSLLADSSYEQYF
-	-	TRBV19	TRBJ1-6	TGTGCCAGTAGTACGCAAGCGAGCTCCTATAATTCACCCCTCCACTTT	CASSTQASSYNSPLHF
-	-	TRBV4-3	TRBJ2-1	TGCGCCAGCAGCCAAGACCGGCAGGGGCGGCTGTTCTTC	CASSQDRQGRLFF
-	-	TRBV19	TRBJ1-6	TGTGCCAGTGGATTGCCGGGACAAACTAATTCACCCCTCCACTTT	CASGLPGQTNSPLHF
-	TRBD2	TRBV18	TRBJ2-1	TGTGCCAGCTCACCAGGGTTCGGGGGGGCAAAACACAATGAGCAGTTCTTC	CASSPGFGGAKHNEQFF
-	-	TRBV28	TRBJ1-2	TGTGCCAGCAGTTTGGTGACGGTGGGAGGGTATGGCTACACCTTC	CASSLVTVGGYGYTF
-	TRBD1	TRBV7-2	TRBJ2-1	TGTGCCAGCAGCTCTGACCGGGACAGGGGGGGGAATGAGCAGTTCTTC	CASSSDRDRGGNEQFF
-	-	TRBV28	TRBJ1-2	TGTGCCACCCAACAGGGTGGGGGAGTCTATGGCTACACCTTC	CATQQGGGVYGYTF
once	TRBD1	TRBV30	TRBJ1-2	TGTGCCTGGGGAGGACAGGGTACTAACTATGGCTACACCTTC	CAWGGQGTNYGYTF
once	-	TRBV4-3	TRBJ2-7	TGCGCCAGCAGCCAAGGGCAGGACTACGAGCAGTACTTC	CASSQGQDYEQYF
-	-	TRBV3-1/TRBV3-2	TRBJ2-5	TGTGCCAGCAGCCACCGATGGCAGGACCAAGAGACCCAGTACTTC	CASSHRWQDQETQYF
-	TRBD2	TRBV11-2	TRBJ2-7	TGTGCCAGCAGCTTAGGAAGCGGCCTAGCGGGATACACTCCCTTGCAGTACTTC	CASSLGSGLAGYTPLQYF
few	TRBD1	TRBV7-3	TRBJ1-1	TGTGCCAGCAGCTCTGACAGGGACACTGAAGCTTTCTTT	CASSSDRDTEAFF
-	TRBD1	TRBV14	TRBJ1-1	TGTGCCAGCTCCGAACAGGGGACCCTGAACACTGAAGCTTTCTTT	CASSEQGTLNTEAFF
once	-	TRBV9	TRBJ2-3	TGTGCCAGCAGCGTATCATGGGGGCAGAGAGATACGCAGTATTTT	CASSVSWGQRDTQYF
-	-	TRBV15	TRBJ1-2	TGTGCCACCAGCAGAGATCGAGGGGGTACGGATGGCTACACCTTC	CATSRDRGGTDGYTF
-	-	TRBV19	TRBJ2-5	TGTGCCAGTAGCCTAGGGGGAAGAGAGACCCAGTACTTC	CASSLGGRETQYF
few	-	TRBV3-1/TRBV3-2	TRBJ1-3	TGTGCCAGCAGCCAAGGGGGACTGTCGAGCTCTGGAAACACCATATATTTT	CASSQGGLSSSGNTIYF
-	-	TRBV29-1	TRBJ2-5	TGCAGCGCCCAGACGAGGGGGGGACAAGAGACCCAGTACTTC	CSAQTRGGQETQYF
-	TRBD1	TRBV7-6	TRBJ2-2	TGTGCCAGCGAACTGGACAGGGCTGGGATCGGGGAGCTGTTTTTT	CASELDRAGIGELFF
-	-	TRBV6-5	TRBJ1-2	TGTGCCAGCAGTTACTCCATTGACTATGGCTACACCTTC	CASSYSIDYGYTF
-	-	TRBV28	TRBJ1-5	TGTGCCAGCAGTTTTTGGGGCAGCAACCTGAACAATCAGCCCCAGCATTTT	CASSFWGSNLNNQPQHF
few	-	TRBV28	TRBJ1-5	TGTGCCAGCAGTCTTTACGGGCAGCCCCAGCATTTT	CASSLYGQPQHF
-	TRBD1	TRBV2	TRBJ1-3	TGTGCCAGCAGTCCGGACAGGCCCTCTGGAAACACCATATATTTT	CASSPDRPSGNTIYF
-	-	TRBV7-9	TRBJ1-1	TGTGCCACCTCGTCGGAGCGAGGTAGTTCTGAAGCTTTCTTT	CATSSERGSSEAFF
-	TRBD2	TRBV28	TRBJ2-5	TGTGCCAGCAGCTCCATTGATCAGCGGGGTGGCCGGGAGACCCAGTACTTC	CASSSIDQRGGRETQYF
-	TRBD1	TRBV6-2/TRBV6-3	TRBJ1-2	TGTGCCAGCAGTCCCCTAAGCCAGGGGGGAGGCTACACCTTC	CASSPLSQGGGYTF
-	TRBD1	TRBV4-1	TRBJ2-7	TGCGCCAGCAGCCAAGATGGTCCCCCCAGGGGGATGCTCGAGCAGTACTTC	CASSQDGPPRGMLEQYF
-	-	TRBV18	TRBJ2-3	TGTGCCAGCTCACCACGGCGGAGTAGCACAGATACGCAGTATTTT	CASSPRRSSTDTQYF
-	-	TRBV12-3/TRBV12-4	TRBJ1-1	TGTGCCAGCAGTTCAGGGAACACTGAAGCTTTCTTT	CASSSGNTEAFF
-	TRBD1	TRBV7-2	TRBJ2-1	TGTGCCAGCAGCCCCAGGACAGGGGGGCAGTTCTTC	CASSPRTGGQFF
-	-	TRBV6-5	TRBJ1-2	TGTGCCAGCAGCACGGCCGCACAGTATGGCTACACCTTC	CASSTAAQYGYTF